The source of this TCR beta chain is a study of blood T cell repertoires in COVID-19. The assay was immunoSEQ multiplex PCR, and TCRdb's table has in-frame clones only and misses some. This sample has 250,000 or so clones, with roughly 86% found just once. V was trimmed by 2 bases and J by 0 bases, leaving 17 bases between them. The V gene's germline CDR1 is KGHSH and CDR2 LQKENI. The CDR3 has 18 residues. This clonotype originated in a man aged 45-65 years with acute or convalescent COVID-19. This chain uses TRBV18 with TRBJ1-5, with a weak D call TRBD1 (5 bases). Sample: peripheral blood. The CDR3: CASSPTEMGLGSNQPQHF. The CDR3 DNA follows: TGTGCCAGCTCACCAACCGAGATGGGGCTGGGTAGCAATCAGCCCCAGCATTTT.